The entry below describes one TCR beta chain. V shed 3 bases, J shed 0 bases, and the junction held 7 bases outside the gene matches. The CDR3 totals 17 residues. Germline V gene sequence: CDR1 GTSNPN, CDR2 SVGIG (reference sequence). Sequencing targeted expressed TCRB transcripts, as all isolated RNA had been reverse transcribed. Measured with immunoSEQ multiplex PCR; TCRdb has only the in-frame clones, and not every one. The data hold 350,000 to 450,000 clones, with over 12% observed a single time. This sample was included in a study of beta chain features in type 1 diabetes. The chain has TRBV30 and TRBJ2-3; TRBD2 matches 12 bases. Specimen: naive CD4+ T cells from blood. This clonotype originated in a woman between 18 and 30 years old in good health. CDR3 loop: CAWRASGRGPSTDTQYF. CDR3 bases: TGTGCCTGGAGAGCTAGCGGGAGGGGCCCTAGCACAGATACGCAGTATTTT.